A selection of T cell receptor beta chains follows, all from one sample in a study of immune evolution from preneoplasia to lung adenocarcinoma. Clones were read by immunoSEQ multiplex PCR, and TCRdb kept only the in-frame ones, dropping some. The sample yields fewer than 13,000 clones, roughly three quarters seen once. The sample consisted of FFPE minimally invasive lung adenocarcinoma tissue. The source is a donor at least 70 years old with lung adenocarcinoma. Each CDR3 is given with its conserved first and last residue. A D gene is named only where the DNA matches it firmly.

TRBV27	TRBJ2-3	NA	CASSIEGDINTQYF	TGTGCCAGCAGCATAGAGGGCGACATAAATACGCAGTATTTT
TRBV6-1	TRBJ1-1	NA	CASIGGRGMNTEAFF	TGTGCCAGCATTGGGGGGAGGGGAATGAACACTGAAGCTTTCTTT
TRBV11-3	TRBJ1-1	TRBD1	CASSLGRVGDRGLNTEAFF	TGTGCCAGCAGCTTAGGGAGAGTTGGCGACAGGGGTTTGAACACTGAAGCTTTCTTT
TRBV5-1	TRBJ1-6	TRBD1	CASSPLGQVNSPLHF	TGCGCCAGCAGCCCTCTCGGACAGGTTAATTCACCCCTCCACTTT
TRBV13	TRBJ2-3	NA	CASSLSRSDTQYF	TGTGCCAGCAGCTTATCACGATCAGATACGCAGTATTTT
TRBV27	TRBJ1-1	NA	CASAGAANTEAFF	TGTGCCAGCGCGGGGGCAGCGAACACTGAAGCTTTCTTT
TRBV5-1	TRBJ2-1	NA	CASSPRPSDSTRSYNEQFF	TGCGCCAGCAGCCCTAGGCCGTCCGACTCGACACGATCCTACAATGAGCAGTTCTTC
TRBV4-2	TRBJ1-2	TRBD1	CASSATGQGRRGYTF	TGTGCCAGCAGCGCAACCGGACAGGGAAGGAGAGGCTACACCTTC
TRBV10-1	TRBJ1-1	TRBD1	CASSRTGLNTEAFF	TGCGCCAGCAGTCGGACAGGGCTGAACACTGAAGCTTTCTTT
TRBV6-1	TRBJ2-3	NA	CASRREFTQYF	TGTGCCAGCAGAAGGGAGTTTACGCAGTATTTT
TRBV4-1	TRBJ1-6	NA	CASSRVRAQSSPLHF	TGCGCCAGCAGCCGAGTTAGAGCCCAGAGTTCACCCCTCCACTTT
TRBV7-3	TRBJ2-7	NA	CASSFVGGSEQYF	TGTGCCAGCAGCTTTGTAGGGGGATCCGAGCAGTACTTC